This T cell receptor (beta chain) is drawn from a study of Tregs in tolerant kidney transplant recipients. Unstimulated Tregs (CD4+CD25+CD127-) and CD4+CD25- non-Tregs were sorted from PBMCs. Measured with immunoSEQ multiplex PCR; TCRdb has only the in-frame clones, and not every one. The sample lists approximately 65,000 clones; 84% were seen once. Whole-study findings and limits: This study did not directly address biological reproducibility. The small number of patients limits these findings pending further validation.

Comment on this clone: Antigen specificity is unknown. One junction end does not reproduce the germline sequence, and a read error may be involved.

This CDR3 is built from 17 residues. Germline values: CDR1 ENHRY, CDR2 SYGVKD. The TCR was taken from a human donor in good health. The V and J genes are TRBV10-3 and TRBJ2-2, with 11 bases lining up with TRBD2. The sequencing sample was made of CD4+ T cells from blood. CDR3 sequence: CATSGVAGGSNTGELFF. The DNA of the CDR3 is TGTGCCACCAGTGGAGTAGCGGGAGGGTCGAACACCGGGGAGCTGTTTTTT.